This entry features one TCR beta chain sequence. The CDR3 runs 16 residues. With V trimmed by 3 bases and J by 0 bases, 7 bases remained unmatched. Germline lookup yields CDR1 SGDLS and CDR2 YYNGEE. This specimen comes from a study of blood T cell repertoires in COVID-19. Whole-study context: Spain, Italy and the United States supplied samples that represented acute and convalescent COVID-19. T cells, B-cell-depleted T cells, or PBMCs provided the cDNA or gDNA that served as material.

Source study methods: The assay estimated nucleated cells by amplifying reference gene primers. Using immunoSEQ multiplex PCR, the repertoire was profiled, and TCRdb retains in-frame clones only, with some absent. The V and J calls and the clone size are those of that table, but D and trimming were determined from the DNA. Of 270,000 or so clones in the sample, about nine tenths were seen once. The rearrangement links TRBV9 to TRBJ1-1; 8 bases fit TRBD1. The sequence was collected from a woman aged 40 to 50 who had recovered from COVID-19. The sample taken for sequencing was peripheral blood. The CDR3 sequence is CASSDEDRVMNTEAFF. CDR3 nucleotide sequence: TGTGCCAGCAGCGATGAGGACAGGGTTATGAACACTGAAGCTTTCTTT.